This T cell receptor (beta chain) was observed in a study of beta chain features in type 1 diabetes. This CDR3 comprises 13 residues. Trimming took off 0 bases at V and 2 bases at J, with 7 bases between the two ends. The V gene's germline CDR1 is GTSNPN and CDR2 SVGIG (reference sequence). Points from the study as a whole: Shortening of TCRB CDR3s, moderate but significant, appeared in all four CD4+ subsets of Type 1 diabetes patients. There were fewer insertions and more deletions at the VDJ junctions of type 1 diabetes patients.

The whole isolated RNA underwent reverse transcription, so sequencing captured expressed TCRB transcripts. Sequencing was performed with immunoSEQ multiplex PCR; in TCRdb, only in-frame clones are kept and a portion is missing. The repertoire holds roughly 250,000 clones, with around 20% as singletons. This clone came up a few times. Antigen: not known. The rearrangement links TRBV30 to TRBJ2-5; TRBD1 is a possible D gene (5 bases). This sequence originates from a woman in her thirties or forties with type 1 diabetes. Sequencing was done on a sample of naive CD4+ T cells from blood. CDR3 region: CAWSVTVQETQYF. The CDR3 DNA is TGTGCCTGGAGTGTGACAGTACAAGAGACCCAGTACTTC.